These T cell receptor beta chains were read from a single sample in a study of CD8 T cells in ankylosing spondylitis. TCRdb independently ran MiXCR on the 5' RACE reads; one entry per CDR3 protein. This table holds approximately 300,000 distinct CDR3 sequences, about 20% found once. Sequencing was carried out using blood, either unsorted or a sorted T cell fraction (not recorded which). These receptor sequences come from a male donor with ankylosing spondylitis or in good health (not recorded which). CDR3s include the opening cysteine and the closing phenylalanine or tryptophan. The D gene is left open where the match is weak. The listing skips clone size in some rows; elsewhere it reads once, few, many or a size class.

d_call j_call clone_size v_call cdr3_nt cdr3_aa
. TRBJ1-3 . TRBV5-8 TGTGCCAGCAGCGTGTACAGCTCTGGAAACACCATATATTTT CASSVYSSGNTIYF
. TRBJ2-5 few TRBV7-9 TGTGCCAGCAGCTTCCCGGACCAAGAGACCCAGTACTTC CASSFPDQETQYF
. TRBJ2-1 few TRBV11-2 TGTGCCAGCAGCTCGCGGGTTGACGGGGTGAGACAGTTCTTC CASSSRVDGVRQFF
. TRBJ2-1 . TRBV10-3 TGTGCCATCAGTGTGACCGGCTCCTACAATGAGCAGTTCTTC CAISVTGSYNEQFF
. TRBJ1-3 few TRBV27 TGTGCCAGCAGTTTATCTCGCAGATCGCCTGGAAACACCATATATTTT CASSLSRRSPGNTIYF
TRBD1 TRBJ2-6 few TRBV29-1 TGCAGCGTTGAAGTATTGGGACAGGGTAAATCTGGGGCCAACGTCCTGACTTTC CSVEVLGQGKSGANVLTF
TRBD2 TRBJ2-5 . TRBV11-2 TGTGCCAGCAGCGGGACTAGTCCCGAGACCCAGTACTTC CASSGTSPETQYF
. TRBJ1-5 few TRBV6-1 TGTGCCAGCACGGGGGGCAATCAGCCCCAGCATTTT CASTGGNQPQHF
. TRBJ1-4 few TRBV7-9 TGTGCCAGCAGCTCTCTCCCAGGATCCAACGAAAAACTGTTTTTT CASSSLPGSNEKLFF
. TRBJ2-3 . TRBV11-2 TGTGCCAGCAGCTTAGACAGGGGACCTGGGTATACGCAGTATTTT CASSLDRGPGYTQYF
. TRBJ1-4 once TRBV21-1 TGTGCCAGCAACCACGACTCAAGCTCTCCGCTTTTT CASNHDSSSPLF
TRBD1 TRBJ1-6 few TRBV6-1 TGTGCCAGCAGTGTAGGGGAGGGGGCTTCGTTTGCCTATAATTCACCCCTCCACTTT CASSVGEGASFAYNSPLHF
. TRBJ2-3 many TRBV18 TGTGCCAGCTCACCCCGGGGGCTAGATACGCAGTATTTT CASSPRGLDTQYF
. TRBJ1-2 few TRBV18 TGTGCCAGCTCACTCCGGGACGACTATGGCTACACCTTC CASSLRDDYGYTF
. TRBJ2-3 few TRBV5-1 TGCGCCAGCAGCTTGGCCTGGGAACGCACAGATACGCAGTATTTT CASSLAWERTDTQYF
. TRBJ1-4 few TRBV5-1 TGCGCCAGCAGCTTGGAGACGGGGCCGACTAATGAAAAACTGTTTTTT CASSLETGPTNEKLFF
. TRBJ2-4 many TRBV5-6 TGTGCCAGCAGTTCCAGGGGTTCAGGCAAAAACATTCAGTACTTC CASSSRGSGKNIQYF
. TRBJ2-2 many TRBV5-5 TGTGCCAGCAGCTCTGAGGGTTTAAGCACCGGGGAGCTGTTTTTT CASSSEGLSTGELFF
TRBD2 TRBJ2-2 few TRBV20-1 TGCAGTGCTCTTTCTAGCGGGAGGGGGCCCGGGGAGCTGTTTTTT CSALSSGRGPGELFF
TRBD2 TRBJ2-3 . TRBV7-2 TGTGCCAGCAGCCTCTCGGGACTAGCGGGAAGAGATACGCAGTATTTT CASSLSGLAGRDTQYF
TRBD1 TRBJ2-1 . TRBV7-6 TGTGCCAGCAGCATGCAGGGGGTGAGTGAGCAGTTCTTC CASSMQGVSEQFF
. TRBJ2-2 many TRBV20-1 TGCAGTGCTAGATGGGGCACCGGGGAGCTGTTTTTT CSARWGTGELFF
. TRBJ2-3 few TRBV30 TGTGCCTGGAGCGGGGGCAACACAGATACGCAGTATTTT CAWSGGNTDTQYF
. TRBJ2-1 . TRBV7-3 TGTGCCAGCAGCTTAAACGTGCAGAATGAGCAGTTCTTC CASSLNVQNEQFF
TRBD2 TRBJ2-3 . TRBV7-2 TGTGCCAGCAGCACCGGGACTACCCAAAGCACAGATACGCAGTATTTT CASSTGTTQSTDTQYF
. TRBJ2-2 . TRBV6-2/TRBV6-3 TGTGCCAGCAGTCAAACGTTGTTCTCCGGGGAGCTGTTTTTT CASSQTLFSGELFF